The 10 T cell receptor beta chains presented below share a single source sample, sequenced in a study of T-cell reconstitution after alpha-beta-depleted transplantation in children. Unique molecular identifiers featured in how the TCRbeta library was prepared. MiXCR, run by TCRdb on the PCR reads, gives a single entry per CDR3 protein. The sample holds 200,000 or so distinct CDR3 sequences, roughly 6.3% seen once. This material consisted of PBMCs, taken before TCRalphabeta/CD19-depleted stem cell transplant. Source of these receptors: a girl under two years old with combined immunodeficiency, due to receive a stem cell transplant.

This clonotype appeared a few times. The rearrangement links TRBV4-1 to TRBJ2-3; D uncertain. This CDR3 has 15 residues. Germline CDR1 and CDR2: MGHRA and YSYEKL. V was cut by 1 base and J by 1 base, with 9 bases left in between. The CDR3 DNA sequence: TGCGCCAGCAGCCAAGTCGGTCTTGGCACAGATACGCAGTATTTT. It is translated as CASSQVGLGTDTQYF.

Many counts were recorded for this clonotype. V usage is TRBV7-6 and J usage is TRBJ2-3; D ambiguous. CDR1 is SGHVS and CDR2 is FNYEAQ in the germline V gene. The CDR3 runs to 13 residues. The V gene lost 6 bases and the J gene lost 5 bases, with 12 bases spanning the gap. In DNA form, the CDR3 reads TGTGCCAGCAGTCCCCGCCCGGGAGATACGCAGTATTTT. Translating it yields CASSPRPGDTQYF.

This clonotype was observed many times. CDR3 loop: CASSLYVRSQETQYF. As DNA, the CDR3 is TGTGCCAGCAGCTTATACGTCAGGTCACAAGAGACCCAGTACTTC. The V gene is TRBV11-2, the J gene TRBJ2-5; D gene ambiguous. This CDR3 is built from 15 residues. Looked up from germline, CDR1 is SGHAT and CDR2 is FQNNGV. V dropped 2 bases and J dropped 2 bases, with 12 bases sitting between them.

This clonotype was counted many times. The chain recombines TRBV20-1 with TRBJ2-1; 9 bases fit TRBD2. CDR3 length: 16 residues. V was pared by 0 bases and J by 8 bases, with 11 bases of the junction left unmatched. Germline CDR1 reads DFQATT; CDR2 reads SNEGSKA (reference sequence). In DNA form, the CDR3 reads TGCAGTGCTAGAGATCCCCTGGCTAGCGGGAAGGATGAGCAGTTCTTC. Protein: CSARDPLASGKDEQFF.

This clonotype was recorded at least ten times. The chain recombines TRBV7-9 with TRBJ2-1; D might be TRBD1 or TRBD2, each matching 5 bases. The V end lost 5 bases, the J end lost 5 bases, and 19 bases lay between the germline ends. This CDR3 is 16 amino acids long. CDR1 is SEHNR, CDR2 FQNEAQ, per germline (reference sequence). The CDR3 bases are TGTGCCAGCAGCAAAAGGCCCGGGACGGAACACAATGAGCAGTTCTTC. This codes for CASSKRPGTEHNEQFF.

On this clonotype itself: A read error is possible here, since a much larger clone lies one base away. The V call is TRBV11-3, the J call TRBJ2-1; D gene unclear. V lost 4 bases and J 4 bases, leaving 8 bases between the germline ends. This CDR3 is built from 13 residues. The germline CDR1 and CDR2 sequences are SGHNT and YENEEA. CDR3 residues: CASSYWGYNEQFF. The CDR3 nucleotides are TGTGCCAGCAGCTACTGGGGATACAATGAGCAGTTCTTC.

This clonotype appeared once. With a much larger clone just one base away, this may be a read error. In DNA, the CDR3 is TGTGCCAGCAGTGGGGGACAGGGATCTTTCAACACTGAAGCTTTGTTT. Protein product: CASSGGQGSFNTEALF. This chain connects TRBV12-3 or TRBV12-4 to TRBJ1-1; 9 bases line up with TRBD1. This CDR3 has 16 residues.

This clonotype was picked up many times. The chain is built from TRBV12-3 or TRBV12-4 and TRBJ2-2; weak D call: TRBD2 (5 bases). This CDR3 spans 14 amino acids. Between the trimmed V and J ends, which lost 3 bases and 6 bases, there was a span of 11 bases. The CDR3: CASSLGARAGELFF. DNA of the CDR3: TGTGCCAGCAGTTTGGGAGCTCGGGCCGGGGAGCTGTTTTTT.

This clonotype has at least ten counts. This chain joins TRBV20-1 and TRBJ2-2; D remains ambiguous. This CDR3 contains 12 residues. Germline CDR1 and CDR2: DFQATT and SNEGSKA (reference sequence). V lost 6 bases and J lost 2, with 7 bases in between. The DNA for the CDR3 is TGCAGTGCAGGTGCTAACACCGGGGAGCTGTTTTTT. Its translation: CSAGANTGELFF.

The chain has TRBV29-1 and TRBJ2-6, with D possibly matching TRBD1 (6 bases). The germline CDR1 and CDR2 sequences are SQVTM and ANQGSEA. The CDR3 covers 16 residues. Trimming left V 6 bases short and J 0 bases short, with 15 bases between. CDR3 residues: CSVGPTGSSGANVLTF. The CDR3 bases are TGCAGCGTCGGCCCTACAGGGAGCTCTGGGGCCAACGTCCTGACTTTC.